This T cell receptor (beta chain) was found in a study of preoperative IRX-2 immunotherapy in early breast cancer. Assay used: immunoSEQ multiplex PCR; TCRdb lists only in-frame clones, some missing. The sample contains 40,000 to 50,000 clones, about 72% of which appear only once. The treatment was: preoperative locoregional IRX-2 cytokine immunotherapy. Patients received preoperative, locoregional IRX-2 cytokine immunotherapy in a phase Ib study. This clone occurred a few times. The sequence was collected from a human donor with breast cancer. The sample was tumor tissue, taken after IRX-2 immunotherapy.

CDR3 sequence reads: CASSPRGSGGSHNEQFF. The DNA of the CDR3 is TGCGCCAGCAGCCCAAGGGGCAGCGGGGGGAGCCACAATGAGCAGTTCTTC. The rearrangement uses TRBV5-1 and TRBJ2-1; 9 nucleotides line up with TRBD2. The V segment lost 4 bases and the J segment 5 bases; nucleotides outside the gene matches: 13. Germline loops: CDR1 SGHRS, CDR2 YFSETQ. This CDR3 has 17 amino acids.